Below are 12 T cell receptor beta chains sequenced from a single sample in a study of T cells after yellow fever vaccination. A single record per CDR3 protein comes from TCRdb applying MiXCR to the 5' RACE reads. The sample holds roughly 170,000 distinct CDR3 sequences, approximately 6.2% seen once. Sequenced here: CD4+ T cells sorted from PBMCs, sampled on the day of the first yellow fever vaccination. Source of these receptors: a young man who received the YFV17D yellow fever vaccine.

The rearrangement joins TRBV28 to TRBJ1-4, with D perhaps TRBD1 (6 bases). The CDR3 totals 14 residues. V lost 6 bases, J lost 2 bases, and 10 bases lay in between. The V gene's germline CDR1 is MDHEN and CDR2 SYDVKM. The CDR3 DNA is TGTGCCAGCAGGAGCCAGGGGACTAATGAAAAACTGTTTTTT. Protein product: CASRSQGTNEKLFF.

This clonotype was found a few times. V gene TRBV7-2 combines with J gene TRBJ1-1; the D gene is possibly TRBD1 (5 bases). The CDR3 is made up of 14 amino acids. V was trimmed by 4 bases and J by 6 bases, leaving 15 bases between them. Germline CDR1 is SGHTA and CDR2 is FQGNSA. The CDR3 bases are TGTGCCAGCAGCTGGGGGGGGGGTTTCGCTGAAGCTTTCTTT. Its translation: CASSWGGGFAEAFF.

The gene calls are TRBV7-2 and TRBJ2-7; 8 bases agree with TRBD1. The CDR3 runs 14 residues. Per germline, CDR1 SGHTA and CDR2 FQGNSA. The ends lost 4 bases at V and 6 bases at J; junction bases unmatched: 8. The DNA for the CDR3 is TGTGCCAGCAGCTCTGCCGGGACAGGTCTCGAGCAGTACTTC. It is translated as CASSSAGTGLEQYF.

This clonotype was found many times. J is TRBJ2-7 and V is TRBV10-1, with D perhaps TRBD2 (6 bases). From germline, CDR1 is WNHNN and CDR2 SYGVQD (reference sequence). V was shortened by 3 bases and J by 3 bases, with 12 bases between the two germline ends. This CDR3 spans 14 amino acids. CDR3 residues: CASSEGDSRYEQYF. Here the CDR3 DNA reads TGCGCCAGCAGTGAAGGGGACTCCCGCTACGAGCAGTACTTC.

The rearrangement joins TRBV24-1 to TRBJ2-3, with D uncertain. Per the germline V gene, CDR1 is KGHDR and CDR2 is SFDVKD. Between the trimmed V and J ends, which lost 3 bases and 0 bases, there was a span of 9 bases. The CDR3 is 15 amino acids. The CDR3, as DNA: TGTGCCACCAGTGATGCAACGGACAGCACAGATACGCAGTATTTT. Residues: CATSDATDSTDTQYF.

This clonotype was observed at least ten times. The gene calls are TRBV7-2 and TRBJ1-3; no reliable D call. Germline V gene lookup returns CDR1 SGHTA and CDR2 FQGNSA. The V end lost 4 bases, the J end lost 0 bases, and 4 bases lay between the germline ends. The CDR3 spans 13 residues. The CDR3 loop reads CASSWDSGNTIYF. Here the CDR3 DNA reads TGTGCCAGCAGCTGGGACTCTGGAAACACCATATATTTT.

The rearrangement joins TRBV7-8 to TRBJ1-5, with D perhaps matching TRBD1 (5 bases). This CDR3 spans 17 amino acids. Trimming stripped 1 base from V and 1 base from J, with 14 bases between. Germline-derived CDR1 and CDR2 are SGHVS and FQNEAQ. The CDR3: CASSLESRDRSNQPQHF. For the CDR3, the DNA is TGTGCCAGCAGCTTAGAGAGCAGGGACCGAAGCAATCAGCCCCAGCATTTT.

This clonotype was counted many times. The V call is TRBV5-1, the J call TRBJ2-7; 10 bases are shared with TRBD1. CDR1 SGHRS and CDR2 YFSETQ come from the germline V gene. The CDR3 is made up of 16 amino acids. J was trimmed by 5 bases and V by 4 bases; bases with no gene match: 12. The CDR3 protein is CASSRMGTGAGNEQYF. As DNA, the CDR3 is TGCGCCAGCAGCAGAATGGGGACAGGGGCGGGGAACGAGCAGTACTTC. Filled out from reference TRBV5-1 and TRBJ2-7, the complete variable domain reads KAGVTQTPRYLIKTRGQQVTLSCSPISGHRSVSWYQQTPGQGLQFLFEYFSETQRNKGNFPGRFSGRQFSNSRSEMNVSTLELGDSALYLCASSRMGTGAGNEQYFGPGTRLTVT.

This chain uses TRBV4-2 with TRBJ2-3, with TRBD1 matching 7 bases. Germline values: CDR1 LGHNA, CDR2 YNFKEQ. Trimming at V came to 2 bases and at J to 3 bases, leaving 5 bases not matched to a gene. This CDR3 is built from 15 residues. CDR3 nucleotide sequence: TGTGCCAGCAGCCAACGGGACAGCGATACAGATACGCAGTATTTT. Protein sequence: CASSQRDSDTDTQYF.

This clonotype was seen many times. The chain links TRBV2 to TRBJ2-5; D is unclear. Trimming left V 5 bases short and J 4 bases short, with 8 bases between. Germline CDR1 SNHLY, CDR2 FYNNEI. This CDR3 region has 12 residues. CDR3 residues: CASSINTETQYF. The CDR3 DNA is TGTGCCAGCAGTATTAACACAGAGACCCAGTACTTC.

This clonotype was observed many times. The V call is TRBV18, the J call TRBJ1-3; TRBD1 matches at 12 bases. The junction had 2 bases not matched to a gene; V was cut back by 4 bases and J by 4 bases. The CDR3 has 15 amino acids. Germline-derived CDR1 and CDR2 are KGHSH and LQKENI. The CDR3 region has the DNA TGTGCCAGCTCACGGGGACAGGGGGCCGGAAACACCATATATTTT. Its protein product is CASSRGQGAGNTIYF.

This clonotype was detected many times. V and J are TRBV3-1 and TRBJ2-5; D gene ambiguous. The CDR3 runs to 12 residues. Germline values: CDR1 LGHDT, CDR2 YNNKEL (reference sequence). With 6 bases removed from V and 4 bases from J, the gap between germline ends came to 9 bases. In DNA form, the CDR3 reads TGTGCCAGCAGTATTTCCTCAGAGACCCAGTACTTC. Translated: CASSISSETQYF.